The rows below give T cell receptor beta chains drawn from one sample of a study of post-analysis software for immune sequencing data. TCRdb redid the calling of the PCR reads with MiXCR, one entry per CDR3 protein. The sample carries roughly 580,000 distinct CDR3 sequences, about 40% recorded once. The source material was blood. These receptors originate from a girl aged 10 to 17 with multiple sclerosis. Both conserved end residues are part of each CDR3. Fields, in order: V gene, D gene, clone size, J gene, CDR3 DNA, CDR3 protein. D genes are given only for firm matches. Size values are once, few and many counts, or a class for expanded clones, and some rows have none.

TRBV6-2/TRBV6-3	-	-	TRBJ1-1	TGTGCCAGCAGTTCCACCGGACAGAGAAACACTGAAGCTTTCTTT	CASSSTGQRNTEAFF
TRBV21-1	-	-	TRBJ2-3	TGTGCCAGCAGCCCTCGGACAGCTACAGATACGCAGTATTTT	CASSPRTATDTQYF
TRBV12-3/TRBV12-4	-	few	TRBJ1-1	TGTGCCAGCAGCCGCCAAGAGACGAACGGTGAAGCTTTCTTT	CASSRQETNGEAFF
TRBV7-2	-	-	TRBJ1-5	TGTGCCAGCAGCTCCGGGCACAATCAGCCCCAGCATTTT	CASSSGHNQPQHF
TRBV20-1	TRBD1	-	TRBJ2-7	TGCAGTGCTAGAGAGGGACAGGCGTCGCACGAGCAGTACTTC	CSAREGQASHEQYF
TRBV2	-	-	TRBJ2-7	TGTGCCAGCAGTGTAGAGGACGGTACCTACGAGCAGTACTTC	CASSVEDGTYEQYF
TRBV12-3/TRBV12-4	-	few	TRBJ1-2	TGTGCCAGCAAGTCCGGGTTTGGCTACACCTTC	CASKSGFGYTF
TRBV11-2	-	-	TRBJ2-5	TGTGCCAGCAGCTTAGTAGGCGAGAAAGAGACCCAGTACTTC	CASSLVGEKETQYF
TRBV5-1	-	-	TRBJ2-7	TGCGCCAGCAGCTTCCGGGACCACTCCTACGAGCAGTACTTC	CASSFRDHSYEQYF
TRBV6-1	-	-	TRBJ1-2	TGTGCCAGCAGTTTAAGTTGGGGCGGTGGCTACACCTTC	CASSLSWGGGYTF
TRBV6-5	-	-	TRBJ2-3	TGTGCCAGCAGTTACTCGCGCAGGGGCACAGATACGCAGTATTTT	CASSYSRRGTDTQYF
TRBV12-3/TRBV12-4	-	-	TRBJ1-6	TGTGCCAGCCGTGATGGAGTGTATAATTCACCCCTCCACTTT	CASRDGVYNSPLHF
TRBV7-8	-	-	TRBJ2-3	TGTGCCAGCAGCTTAGGTCTACCCGGACTCACCACAGATACGCAGTATTTT	CASSLGLPGLTTDTQYF
TRBV10-3	-	-	TRBJ2-1	TGTGCCATCAGTGAGACCGGACTAATATATGAGCAGTTCTTC	CAISETGLIYEQFF
TRBV20-1	TRBD2	-	TRBJ2-7	TGCAGTGCTAGAGAACCGGGACTAGCGGGGGGCCGAACCTACGAGCAGTACTTC	CSAREPGLAGGRTYEQYF
TRBV10-3	TRBD1	-	TRBJ1-1	TGTGCCATCAGTGACCCTGGACAGGGCGCCACTGAAGCTTTCTTT	CAISDPGQGATEAFF
TRBV7-9	-	-	TRBJ1-5	TGTGCCAGCAGTTCAAGCCTTGGCAATCAGCCCCAGCATTTT	CASSSSLGNQPQHF
TRBV24-1	-	few	TRBJ2-1	TGTGCCACCAGTGACAACTATGAGCAGTTCTTC	CATSDNYEQFF
TRBV10-3	TRBD1	-	TRBJ2-2	TGTGCCATCAACCCGACAGGGGTAACCGGGGAGCTGTTTTTT	CAINPTGVTGELFF
TRBV5-1	TRBD2	-	TRBJ2-1	TGCGCCAGCAGCTTGGAACTAGCGACTGAGCAGTTCTTC	CASSLELATEQFF
TRBV5-6	-	many	TRBJ2-3	TGTGCCAGCAGGCCAATTAGCACAGATACGCAGTATTTT	CASRPISTDTQYF
TRBV20-1	TRBD2	few	TRBJ2-5	TGCAGTGCTAGTGGTACTAGCGGAGTACAAGAGACCCAGTACTTC	CSASGTSGVQETQYF
TRBV6-6	-	-	TRBJ1-5	TGTGCCAGCAGTCTGTGGGGAGGGGTAAGCAATCAGCCCCAGCATTTT	CASSLWGGVSNQPQHF
TRBV5-6	TRBD1	-	TRBJ2-7	TGTGCCAGCAGCTTGCCGGGACAGGGCTACGGGCAGTACTTC	CASSLPGQGYGQYF
TRBV20-1	-	-	TRBJ1-1	TGCAGTGCTTCCAAGGGGAACTCTGAAGCTTTCTTT	CSASKGNSEAFF
TRBV4-1	-	-	TRBJ2-4	TGCGCCAGCAGCCCCCTAAGGCCAGGAGCCAAAAACATTCAGTACTTC	CASSPLRPGAKNIQYF
TRBV12-3/TRBV12-4	-	-	TRBJ1-2	TGTGCCAGCAGTTTGAGGGCAGACTACTATGGCTACACCTTC	CASSLRADYYGYTF
TRBV10-3	TRBD2	-	TRBJ2-4	TGTGCCATCAGTGAGTCGATTGGACTAGCGGGAGCCAGAAACATTCAGTACTTC	CAISESIGLAGARNIQYF
TRBV19	TRBD1	few	TRBJ2-5	TGTGCCAGTAGTGGGCGGACAGGGAGCTGGGAGACCCAGTACTTC	CASSGRTGSWETQYF
TRBV4-1	TRBD2	-	TRBJ2-1	TGCGCCAGCAGCGCACCCCTTGGAGCGGGAGGATACAATGAGCAGTTCTTC	CASSAPLGAGGYNEQFF
TRBV7-2	TRBD1	few	TRBJ1-2	TGTGCCAGCAGCTTAGGGGACAGGGGGAGTAACTATGGCTACACCTTC	CASSLGDRGSNYGYTF
TRBV10-1	TRBD2	-	TRBJ2-3	TGCGCCAGCAGTAGACTAGCGGCTAGCACAGATACGAAGTATTTT	CASSRLAASTDTKYF
TRBV12-3/TRBV12-4	TRBD2	-	TRBJ2-7	TGTGCCAGCAGCGGACTAGCGGGAGAGCACGAGCAGTACTTC	CASSGLAGEHEQYF
TRBV10-3	TRBD1	few	TRBJ2-5	TGTGCCATCAGTGAGTCGTCAGGGGGATTTCGGGAGACCCAGTACTTC	CAISESSGGFRETQYF
TRBV5-1	-	few	TRBJ2-1	TGCGCCAGCAACTCAGCGGGCCCGGCAATCAATGAGCAGTTCTTC	CASNSAGPAINEQFF
TRBV6-2/TRBV6-3	-	-	TRBJ2-7	TGTGCCAGCAGTTACGTCTACGAGCAGTACTTC	CASSYVYEQYF
TRBV12-3/TRBV12-4	-	few	TRBJ1-4	TGTGCCAGCAGTTTAGAAAAACCGAGTAATGAAAAACTGTTTTTT	CASSLEKPSNEKLFF
TRBV5-1	-	few	TRBJ1-5	TGCGCCAGCAGGGGGGAAGGCAATCAGCCCCAGCATTTT	CASRGEGNQPQHF
TRBV27	-	-	TRBJ1-5	TGTGCCAGCAGCCCATCAAGGAGGTGGGGCAGGGAAGGCAATCAGCCCCAGCATTTT	CASSPSRRWGREGNQPQHF
TRBV12-3/TRBV12-4	TRBD1	-	TRBJ2-1	TGCGCCAGCAGTTTAGACAGGGAAAGCTCCTACAATGAGCAGTTCTTC	CASSLDRESSYNEQFF
TRBV10-1	TRBD2	-	TRBJ2-3	TGCGCCAGCAGTGACCAAAGACGGGGGGCAGATACGCAGTATTTT	CASSDQRRGADTQYF
TRBV27	-	few	TRBJ2-6	TGTGCCAGCACCCTTCTAAGTGTGCGTCCGGGCACCTCTGGGGCCAACGTCCTGACTTTC	CASTLLSVRPGTSGANVLTF
TRBV7-3	TRBD1	-	TRBJ2-7	TGTGCCAGCAGCTCGGGACAGAACTACGAGCAGTACTTC	CASSSGQNYEQYF
TRBV7-9	TRBD2	-	TRBJ2-1	TGTGCCAGCAGCTTAGATCGGGAGGGCCGGGATGAGCAGTTCTTC	CASSLDREGRDEQFF
TRBV29-1	-	many	TRBJ2-3	TGCAGCGTTGGGCATACCGGTCTCACAGATACGCAGTATTTT	CSVGHTGLTDTQYF
TRBV12-3/TRBV12-4	-	-	TRBJ1-2	TGTGCCAGCAGTTTAGCGCTAAATATTGACCGCTCCGAACACACCTTC	CASSLALNIDRSEHTF
TRBV12-3/TRBV12-4	-	few	TRBJ2-5	TGTGCCAGCAGAATTGAAGAGACCCAGTACTTC	CASRIEETQYF
TRBV4-1	-	once	TRBJ2-1	TGCGCCAGCAAGACTAGTCTTTCCTACAATGAGCAGTTCTTC	CASKTSLSYNEQFF
TRBV10-3	-	-	TRBJ1-2	TGTGCCATCAGGGGGACACAACTTAACTATGGCTACACCTTC	CAIRGTQLNYGYTF
TRBV5-4	-	-	TRBJ2-7	TGTGCCAGCAGCTCGAATCTAGGGTCCTACGAGCAGTACTTC	CASSSNLGSYEQYF
TRBV4-1	-	-	TRBJ2-1	TGCGCCAGCCGGCCCGTAACGACAGTCCAGCAGTTCTTC	CASRPVTTVQQFF
TRBV29-1	-	-	TRBJ2-2	TGCAGCGTTGGGCCAACGAACACCGGGGAGCTGTTTTTT	CSVGPTNTGELFF
TRBV10-3	-	few	TRBJ1-2	TGTGCCATCAGTGAGTCGGGTCTTCCTGGGACGGTTGATGGCTACACCTTC	CAISESGLPGTVDGYTF